These T cell receptor beta chains were read from a single sample in a study of control samples from healthy donors and cancer patients. Here immunoSEQ multiplex PCR was the method, and the copy in TCRdb shows in-frame clones only, minus some. Here the sample spans 130,000 to 150,000 clones, around nine tenths being singletons. The sample comprised blood. Receptor source: a woman aged 25 to 39 in good health. Both conserved end residues are part of each CDR3. The D gene is left open where the match is weak. Only part of the rows carry a size: once, few, many, or a class if the clone is expanded.

d_call: .
clone_size: .
v_call: TRBV5-5
j_call: TRBJ2-7
cdr3_nt: TGTGCCAGCAGCTTGGGGTACGAGCAGTACTTC
cdr3_aa: CASSLGYEQYF

d_call: .
clone_size: once
v_call: TRBV30
j_call: TRBJ1-3
cdr3_nt: TGTGCCTGGAGGTCGGACACAAAAATCCTCTCTGGAAACACCATATATTTT
cdr3_aa: CAWRSDTKILSGNTIYF

d_call: TRBD1
clone_size: .
v_call: TRBV30
j_call: TRBJ1-6
cdr3_nt: TGTGCCTGGAGAAGGACAGGCGGCATAGGGTATAATTCACCCCTCCACTTT
cdr3_aa: CAWRRTGGIGYNSPLHF

d_call: .
clone_size: .
v_call: TRBV7-2
j_call: TRBJ2-5
cdr3_nt: TGTGCCAGCAGCTTAAGGGGGCGGGGAGAGACCCAGTACTTC
cdr3_aa: CASSLRGRGETQYF

d_call: .
clone_size: few
v_call: TRBV30
j_call: TRBJ1-1
cdr3_nt: TGTGCCTGGACCAGGGAACAGGGAGCTTTCTTT
cdr3_aa: CAWTREQGAFF

d_call: .
clone_size: .
v_call: TRBV6-4
j_call: TRBJ2-7
cdr3_nt: TGTGCCAGCAGTCTGGAAAGCGGACCGACCTACGAGCAGTACTTC
cdr3_aa: CASSLESGPTYEQYF

d_call: TRBD2
clone_size: .
v_call: TRBV30
j_call: TRBJ2-1
cdr3_nt: TGTGCCTGGGGACTAGATTCCTACAATGAGCAGTTCTTC
cdr3_aa: CAWGLDSYNEQFF

d_call: TRBD2
clone_size: .
v_call: TRBV5-1
j_call: TRBJ2-5
cdr3_nt: TGCGCCAGCAGCTTGATGCCAGCGGGAGCGGGGGAGACCCAGTACTTC
cdr3_aa: CASSLMPAGAGETQYF

d_call: TRBD2
clone_size: .
v_call: TRBV5-1
j_call: TRBJ2-7
cdr3_nt: TGCGCCAGCAGCCCCCTGACTAGCGGGGGGACCTACGAGCAGTACTTC
cdr3_aa: CASSPLTSGGTYEQYF

d_call: .
clone_size: few
v_call: TRBV5-1
j_call: TRBJ2-3
cdr3_nt: TGCGCCAGCAGGGACCATCAAACTAGCACAGATACGCAGTATTTT
cdr3_aa: CASRDHQTSTDTQYF

d_call: TRBD1
clone_size: .
v_call: TRBV3-1/TRBV3-2
j_call: TRBJ1-1
cdr3_nt: TGTGCCAGCAGTAAACAGGGGGGGAACACTGAAGCTTTCTTT
cdr3_aa: CASSKQGGNTEAFF

d_call: TRBD2
clone_size: .
v_call: TRBV6-7
j_call: TRBJ2-5
cdr3_nt: TGTGCCAGCAGTTTCCCCGGGGGGGGGCGCGGGGAGACCCAGTACTTC
cdr3_aa: CASSFPGGGRGETQYF

d_call: .
clone_size: .
v_call: TRBV7-9
j_call: TRBJ2-1
cdr3_nt: TGTGCCAGCAGCCCCTCCCGCGGGCAGACCTACAATGAGCAGTTCTTC
cdr3_aa: CASSPSRGQTYNEQFF

d_call: TRBD1
clone_size: .
v_call: TRBV24-1
j_call: TRBJ2-3
cdr3_nt: TGTGCCACCAGTGATTCCGGACAGGGGCGGGGAAATACGCAGTATTTT
cdr3_aa: CATSDSGQGRGNTQYF

d_call: .
clone_size: .
v_call: TRBV19
j_call: TRBJ1-1
cdr3_nt: TGTGCCAGTACCCAAGCAGGTTCTGTGAACACTGAAGCTTTCTTT
cdr3_aa: CASTQAGSVNTEAFF